Detailed here is one TCR beta chain. Its antigen remains unknown. The data are from a study of shared clonotypes between healthy human individuals. About the research overall: There were three CD4 naive, three CD4 memory, two CD8 naive and one CD8 memory plates per donor. Study-level results: The four-donor shared clonotypes exceeded non-shared clonotypes in generation probability, with non-shared ones scoring lower.

Clones were sequenced by immunoSEQ multiplex PCR, and TCRdb holds only the in-frame ones, with some missing. The data hold around 1,100,000 clones, with 60% to 85% observed a single time. The receptor comes from a man aged 18 to 35 in good health. Some clones in this sample may be carry-over from other donors' samples. Source material: memory CD4+ T cells from PBMCs. Stated subset: CD45RA-negative fraction.

The CDR3 sequence: CASSQDLHLNYGYTF. The CDR3 nucleotides read TGCGCCAGCAGCCAAGATCTTCACCTTAACTATGGCTACACCTTC. The chain carries TRBV4-1 and TRBJ1-2; D unclear. The length of the CDR3 is 15 residues. The germline V and J ends were trimmed by 0 bases and 1 base, with 9 bases remaining between them. CDR1 and CDR2 from the germline V gene are MGHRA and YSYEKL.